A selection of T cell receptor beta chains follows, all from one sample in a study of blood T cell repertoires in COVID-19. Profiling relied on immunoSEQ multiplex PCR, and the TCRdb table lists in-frame clones only, not all of them. The table has 200,000 to 300,000 clones, over 80% seen once. The material sequenced was peripheral blood. These receptors all come from a woman between 35 and 50 years old who had recovered from COVID-19. Both conserved end residues are part of each CDR3. D genes are given only for firm matches. Size is stated for part of the rows, as once, few or many counts, or as a class when the clone is expanded.

clone_size	j_call	d_call	v_call	cdr3_length	cdr3_nt	cdr3_aa
-	TRBJ2-1	TRBD1	TRBV10-3	17	TGTGCCATCAGAAACCGGGACAGGGGTGGAGTATACAATGAGCAGTTCTTC	CAIRNRDRGGVYNEQFF
-	TRBJ1-2	-	TRBV9	16	TGTGCCAGCAGCGAGAGACCAGGGCGTTCGAACTATGGCTACACCTTC	CASSERPGRSNYGYTF
-	TRBJ1-2	TRBD1	TRBV11-2	15	TGTGCCAGCAGCTTAGGTAGACAGGGGGTACGTGGCTACACCTTC	CASSLGRQGVRGYTF
-	TRBJ1-3	-	TRBV12-5	14	TGTGCTAGTGGTTCTCAGGGAACTGGAAACACCATATATTTT	CASGSQGTGNTIYF
-	TRBJ1-2	-	TRBV7-2	14	TGTGCCAGCAACGAGTATGCAACTCTCTATGGCTACACCTTC	CASNEYATLYGYTF
once	TRBJ2-1	-	TRBV27	15	TGTGCCAGCAGTTTTGGGCAGGGGTGGCGAGGTGAGCAGTTCTTC	CASSFGQGWRGEQFF
-	TRBJ2-7	TRBD1	TRBV24-1	20	TGTGCCACCAGTGATGCGTACCGGGACAGGGGGCGATTATGCTCCTACGAGCAGTACTTC	CATSDAYRDRGRLCSYEQYF
once	TRBJ1-5	TRBD1	TRBV19	17	TGTGCCAGTAGTAGGGGACAGGGTTTTTTTTCCAATCAGCCCCAGCATTTT	CASSRGQGFFSNQPQHF
many	TRBJ2-5	TRBD1	TRBV28	15	TGTGCCAGCAGTTCCCTCACAGGGGGCGCAGAGACCCAGTACTTC	CASSSLTGGAETQYF
-	TRBJ2-3	-	TRBV9	15	TGTGCCAGCAGCCGAGGACTCCCAGCCACAGATACGCAGTATTTT	CASSRGLPATDTQYF
-	TRBJ2-7	TRBD1	TRBV7-2	15	TGTGCCAGCAGCTTATCGGGACAGAGTATCTACGAGCAGTACTTC	CASSLSGQSIYEQYF
-	TRBJ1-2	-	TRBV27	16	TGTGCCAGCAGTCCCTCGTGGGACGGAGGGGTGAGTGGCTACACCTTC	CASSPSWDGGVSGYTF
-	TRBJ2-2	TRBD1	TRBV6-5	14	TGTGCCAGCAGGGGGGACAGGGACACCGGGGAGCTGTTTTTT	CASRGDRDTGELFF
-	TRBJ2-5	-	TRBV4-3	15	TGCGCCAGCAGCCAAGAGGCGGACTATAGGGTAGCCCAGTACTTC	CASSQEADYRVAQYF
-	TRBJ2-3	-	TRBV9	17	TGTGCCAGCAGCGACATGTACAGGGCTCTGAGCCCAGATACGCAGTATTTT	CASSDMYRALSPDTQYF
-	TRBJ1-6	-	TRBV10-3	16	TGTGCCATCAGTGAGTCGACGGGGTTAGATGGTTCACCCCTCCACTTT	CAISESTGLDGSPLHF
-	TRBJ2-3	-	TRBV4-3	17	TGCGCCAGCAGCCCCCTCCCCCCCGGGGGGCGGGCAGATACGCAGTATTTT	CASSPLPPGGRADTQYF
once	TRBJ1-2	-	TRBV7-2	12	TGTGCCAGCAACCCGACGGGCTATGGCTACACCTTC	CASNPTGYGYTF
-	TRBJ1-2	-	TRBV4-3	15	TGCGCCAGCAGCCGAGGAAGACAGGCAGACTATGGCTACACCTTC	CASSRGRQADYGYTF
-	TRBJ1-5	-	TRBV5-1	15	TGCGCCAGCAGCTTGTATGGGGAGTCGAATCAGCCCCAGCATTTT	CASSLYGESNQPQHF
-	TRBJ2-5	-	TRBV2	16	TGTGCCAGCAGTGGCCGAACTAGCTTCCGTCAAGAGACCCAGTACTTC	CASSGRTSFRQETQYF
-	TRBJ1-2	TRBD1	TRBV29-1	12	TGCAGCGGGACAGGGGGCGGCTATGGCTACACCTTC	CSGTGGGYGYTF
-	TRBJ2-3	-	TRBV18	13	TGTGCCAGCTCACCACCTAGCTCAGATACGCAGTATTTT	CASSPPSSDTQYF
-	TRBJ1-2	-	TRBV6-5	14	TGTGCCAGCAGTTACGGGGCCGCCCTCTATGGCTACACCTTC	CASSYGAALYGYTF
once	TRBJ2-2	-	TRBV2	12	TGTGCCAGCAGCAGGTTTACCGGGGAGCTGTTTTTT	CASSRFTGELFF
once	TRBJ2-7	TRBD1	TRBV6-6	14	TGTGCCAGCAGCGACCATCAGGGGGCAGGGGAGCAGTACTTC	CASSDHQGAGEQYF
-	TRBJ1-3	-	TRBV7-2	13	TGTGCCAGCAGCTTATCAGGGTCTGGCACCATATATTTT	CASSLSGSGTIYF
-	TRBJ1-2	TRBD1	TRBV9	14	TGTGCCAGCCGGCAGACAGGGGGCGGTGATGGCTACACCTTC	CASRQTGGGDGYTF
-	TRBJ2-5	TRBD2	TRBV5-1	16	TGCGCCAGCAGCTTGGGGCTTTGGGGAGGGTCAGAGACCCAGTACTTC	CASSLGLWGGSETQYF
-	TRBJ1-4	-	TRBV30	16	TGTGCCTGGAGCGCCCCGACGGGACTGGCTAATGAAAAACTGTTTTTT	CAWSAPTGLANEKLFF
-	TRBJ2-7	TRBD1	TRBV27	14	TGTGCCAGCAGTCCGATGACAGGGGTCGGGGAGCAGTACTTC	CASSPMTGVGEQYF
-	TRBJ2-1	TRBD1	TRBV5-1	12	TGCGCCAGCAGCGCCGGGACAGGGTTATCGATCTTC	CASSAGTGLSIF
once	TRBJ2-5	TRBD2	TRBV6-2/TRBV6-3	11	TGTGCCAGCAGCCACGGGGGGGCCCAGTACTTC	CASSHGGAQYF
once	TRBJ1-2	-	TRBV4-3	15	TGCGCCAGCAGCCCCGACGGGGTCGCTAACTATGGCTACACCTTC	CASSPDGVANYGYTF
-	TRBJ1-1	-	TRBV3-1/TRBV3-2	12	TGTGCCAGCAGCCAAACTCCCACTGAAGCTTTCTTT	CASSQTPTEAFF
once	TRBJ2-5	-	TRBV7-8	13	TGTGCCACCCACGGCTACGGGTCGGGGACCCAGTACTTC	CATHGYGSGTQYF
-	TRBJ2-7	-	TRBV2	11	TGTGCCAGCAGTCTAACCTACGAGCAGTACTTC	CASSLTYEQYF
-	TRBJ2-7	TRBD2	TRBV5-4	17	TGTGCCAGCAGCTCGGGACTAGCGGGGGGCCTATCCTACGAGCAGTACTTC	CASSSGLAGGLSYEQYF
-	TRBJ2-7	TRBD1	TRBV29-1	16	TGCAGCGTTGATCCTCGGGAACCGGGACAGGTAACCGAGCAGTACTTC	CSVDPREPGQVTEQYF
-	TRBJ2-3	-	TRBV4-3	16	TGCGCCAGCAGCCGGGCCGCGGGGATTGGTGCAGATACGCAGTATTTT	CASSRAAGIGADTQYF
-	TRBJ1-5	TRBD1	TRBV2	15	TGTGCCAGCAGACCGGACAGGGGTATCAATCAGCCCCAGCATTTT	CASRPDRGINQPQHF